The 20 T cell receptor beta chains reported below all come from one sample, sequenced in a study of PD-1 blockade in mismatch repair-deficient tumors. The repertoire was sequenced with immunoSEQ multiplex PCR; TCRdb's copy has only in-frame clones and lacks some. The sample comprises some 120,000 clones, more than 70% of which are singletons, and 12% rests with the top ten. The sequences come from peripheral blood, collected approximately 69 weeks after starting pembrolizumab. The receptors were gathered from an adult with mismatch repair-deficient cancer.

The rearrangement joins TRBV7-8 to TRBJ1-2; 7 bases line up with TRBD1. V was clipped by 2 bases and J by 3 bases; unmatched bases: 3. This CDR3 has 14 amino acids. Germline assignment: CDR1 SGHVS and CDR2 FQNEAQ. The CDR3 DNA reads TGTGCCAGCAGCTTAAAAGGGGGCTACTATGGCTACACCTTC. This sequence encodes CASSLKGGYYGYTF. Filled out from reference TRBV7-8 and TRBJ1-2, the complete variable domain reads GAGVSQSPRYKVAKRGQDVALRCDPISGHVSLFWYQQALGQGPEFLTYFQNEAQLDKSGLPSDRFFAERPEGSVSTLKIQRTQQEDSAVYLCASSLKGGYYGYTFGSGTRLTVV.

The chain is built from TRBV6-6 and TRBJ1-2, with 7 bases identical to TRBD1. This CDR3 region has 16 residues. V was pared by 0 bases and J by 6 bases, with 10 bases of the junction left unmatched. Germline CDR1 MNHNY, CDR2 SVGAGI (reference sequence). CDR3 coding DNA: TGTGCCAGCAGTTACTCCCCCGACAGGGAGGGCCATGGCTACACCTTC. It is translated as CASSYSPDREGHGYTF.

This chain uses TRBV12-5 with TRBJ2-2, with 11 positions matching TRBD2. Germline CDR1 and CDR2: LGHNT and FRNRAP. The CDR3 covers 17 residues. Trimming removed 0 bases from V and 3 bases from J; junction bases left unmatched: 3. The CDR3 protein is CASGLVRSGGDTGELFF. The CDR3 nucleotides read TGTGCTAGTGGTTTGGTCCGTAGCGGGGGGGACACCGGGGAGCTGTTTTTT.

The V call is TRBV27, the J call TRBJ2-7, with no clear D. The CDR3 runs 12 residues. Trimming left V 3 bases short and J 4 bases short, with 7 bases between. Germline V gene sequence: CDR1 MNHEY, CDR2 SMNVEV (reference sequence). As DNA, the CDR3 is TGTGCCAGCAGTTTTATGACATACGAGCAGTACTTC. It codes for CASSFMTYEQYF.

The chain has TRBV9 and TRBJ1-1; TRBD1 agrees at 9 bases. CDR1 is SGDLS and CDR2 is YYNGEE in the germline V gene. This CDR3 has 14 residues. The V gene end was trimmed by 0 bases and the J gene end by 3 bases; junction bases not matched to a gene: 0. The CDR3, as DNA: TGTGCCAGCAGCGTAGGACAGGGGGACACTGAAGCTTTCTTT. Protein product: CASSVGQGDTEAFF.

This chain links TRBV5-6 with TRBJ1-5, with a possible D match to TRBD1 (6 bases). This CDR3 region has 16 residues. Germline V lookup: CDR1 SGHDT, CDR2 YYEEEE. Between the trimmed V and J ends, which lost 1 base and 2 bases, there was a span of 13 bases. Here the CDR3 reads CASSLKGETGNQPQHF. DNA for the CDR3: TGTGCCAGCAGCTTGAAGGGGGAGACAGGCAATCAGCCCCAGCATTTT.

This clone was seen more than once but under ten times. V is TRBV28 and J is TRBJ2-7, with D hard to call. The CDR3 is 10 residues long. Deletions cut 2 bases from V and 6 bases from J, with 2 bases between. CDR1 is MDHEN, CDR2 SYDVKM, per germline. CDR3 in DNA: TGTGCCAGCAGTTTACTCGAGCAGTACTTC. This codes for CASSLLEQYF.

The V gene is TRBV9, the J gene TRBJ2-1; maybe TRBD1 (5 bases). Trimming shortened V by 3 bases and J by 6 bases, and 28 bases separated the two germline ends. Looked up from germline, CDR1 is SGDLS and CDR2 is YYNGEE. This CDR3 is 19 amino acids long. CDR3 amino acids: CASSAEGRGLYYNFNEQFF. CDR3 bases: TGTGCCAGCAGCGCGGAAGGAAGGGGTCTGTACTACAACTTCAATGAGCAGTTCTTC.

CDR3 loop: CASSKDGYEQYF. In DNA, the CDR3 is TGTGCCAGCAGCAAAGACGGCTACGAGCAGTACTTC. The J gene is TRBJ2-7, the V gene TRBV5-6, with D unresolved. The CDR3 has 12 amino acids. Germline V gene lookup returns CDR1 SGHDT and CDR2 YYEEEE. Trimming shortened V by 4 bases and J by 3 bases, and 8 bases separated the two germline ends.

With respect to this clone: One junction end disagrees with the germline gene, perhaps due to a read error. The genes are TRBV11-3 and TRBJ2-7; D may be TRBD1 (5 bases). The CDR3 contains 13 residues. CDR1 SGHNT and CDR2 YENEEA come from the germline V gene. CDR3 nucleotide sequence: TGTGCCAGCAGATTAGGGGTCCCCTACGAGCAGTACTTC. This gives the protein CASRLGVPYEQYF.

The genes are TRBV28 and TRBJ1-1; perhaps TRBD1 as D (6 bases). The V gene's germline CDR1 is MDHEN and CDR2 SYDVKM. CDR3 length: 12 residues. V lost 5 bases and J lost 9, with 13 bases in between. CDR3 sequence reads: CASSPMDSKAFF. In DNA, the CDR3 is TGTGCCAGCAGTCCGATGGACAGCAAAGCTTTCTTT.

This clone has only a few counts. The chain uses TRBV29-1 and TRBJ1-1; the D is unclear. CDR1 and CDR2 from the germline V gene are SQVTM and ANQGSEA. V lost 5 bases and J lost 1, with 5 bases in between. This CDR3 contains 11 residues. The CDR3 sequence is CSVWGNTEAFF. The CDR3 DNA is TGCAGCGTTTGGGGGAACACTGAAGCTTTCTTT.

The rearrangement joins TRBV19 to TRBJ2-2, with 15 bases identical to TRBD2. With V trimmed by 6 bases and J by 2 bases, 10 bases remained unmatched. The CDR3 contains 19 residues. Germline CDR1 is LNHDA and CDR2 is SQIVND (reference sequence). The CDR3 reads CASSRTSGRGRSNTGELFF. The CDR3 bases are TGTGCCAGTAGCCGGACTAGCGGGAGGGGCCGATCCAACACCGGGGAGCTGTTTTTT.

The chain has TRBV27 and TRBJ2-1, with D possibly matching TRBD2 (6 bases). Germline CDR1 is MNHEY and CDR2 is SMNVEV (reference sequence). The CDR3 runs to 13 residues. Trimming stripped 3 bases from V and 12 bases from J, with 15 bases between. CDR3 sequence: CASSFMAGPGQFF. The CDR3 coding sequence is TGTGCCAGCAGTTTCATGGCGGGACCCGGGCAGTTCTTC.

This clone was picked up a small number of times. This chain uses TRBV15 with TRBJ1-5, with D hard to call. Looked up from germline, CDR1 is LNHNV and CDR2 is YYDKDF (reference sequence). Between the trimmed V and J ends, which lost 5 bases and 0 bases, there was a span of 5 bases. The CDR3 sequence is 13 residues long. For the CDR3, the DNA is TGTGCCACCAGCGCGGGTAGCAATCAGCCCCAGCATTTT. It is translated as CATSAGSNQPQHF. Variable domain in full (rest from reference TRBV15 and TRBJ1-5): DAMVIQNPRYQVTQFGKPVTLSCSQTLNHNVMYWYQQKSSQAPKLLFHYYDKDFNNEADTPDNFQSRRPNTSFCFLDIRSPGLGDTAMYLCATSAGSNQPQHFGDGTRLSIL.

This clone was detected a few times. The chain employs TRBV29-1 and TRBJ2-7; 7 bases line up with TRBD2. With V trimmed by 5 bases and J by 7 bases, 11 bases remained unmatched. The CDR3 covers 13 residues. CDR1 and CDR2 from the germline V gene are SQVTM and ANQGSEA. CDR3: CSVLVGGSGEQYF. CDR3 DNA sequence: TGCAGCGTTTTAGTGGGCGGGAGCGGGGAGCAGTACTTC.

The J gene is TRBJ1-5, the V gene TRBV30, with D hard to call. There are 14 residues in the CDR3. Germline lookup yields CDR1 GTSNPN and CDR2 SVGIG (reference sequence). V was pared by 1 base and J by 4 bases, with 11 bases between. CDR3 sequence reads: CAWSGRFRNQPQHF. Written as DNA, the CDR3 is TGTGCCTGGAGTGGGCGTTTTCGGAATCAGCCCCAGCATTTT. Combining the CDR3 with reference TRBV30 and TRBJ1-5 gives the whole variable domain SQTIHQWPATLVQPVGSPLSLECTVEGTSNPNLYWYRQAAGRGLQLLFYSVGIGQISSEVPQNLSASRPQDRQFILSSKKLLLSDSGFYLCAWSGRFRNQPQHFGDGTRLSIL.

The V gene is TRBV5-1, the J gene TRBJ2-2; D is possibly TRBD1 (6 bases). V lost 2 bases and J 5 bases, leaving 7 bases between the germline ends. The CDR3 loop spans 13 amino acids. The germline V gene encodes CDR1 SGHRS and CDR2 YFSETQ. The CDR3 DNA is TGCGCCAGCAGCTTCAGGGGAACCGGGGAGCTGTTTTTT. It codes for CASSFRGTGELFF.

The rearrangement joins TRBV9 to TRBJ2-5; 8 bases agree with TRBD2. CDR1 and CDR2 from the germline V gene are SGDLS and YYNGEE. The CDR3 has 16 residues. V shed 2 bases, J shed 4 bases, and the junction held 10 bases outside the gene matches. CDR3 sequence: CASSVGPGLAGETQYF. The CDR3 coding sequence is TGTGCCAGCAGCGTCGGACCCGGACTAGCAGGAGAGACCCAGTACTTC.

The chain employs TRBV7-2 and TRBJ2-3; the match to TRBD2 covers 8 bases. The trim removed 5 bases at V and 2 bases at J, leaving 12 bases unmatched. The CDR3 loop spans 17 amino acids. Germline V gene sequence: CDR1 SGHTA, CDR2 FQGNSA. The CDR3, as DNA: TGTGCCAGCAGCACCTACCGGGGGGGCCGTATCACAGATACGCAGTATTTT. The encoded protein is CASSTYRGGRITDTQYF.